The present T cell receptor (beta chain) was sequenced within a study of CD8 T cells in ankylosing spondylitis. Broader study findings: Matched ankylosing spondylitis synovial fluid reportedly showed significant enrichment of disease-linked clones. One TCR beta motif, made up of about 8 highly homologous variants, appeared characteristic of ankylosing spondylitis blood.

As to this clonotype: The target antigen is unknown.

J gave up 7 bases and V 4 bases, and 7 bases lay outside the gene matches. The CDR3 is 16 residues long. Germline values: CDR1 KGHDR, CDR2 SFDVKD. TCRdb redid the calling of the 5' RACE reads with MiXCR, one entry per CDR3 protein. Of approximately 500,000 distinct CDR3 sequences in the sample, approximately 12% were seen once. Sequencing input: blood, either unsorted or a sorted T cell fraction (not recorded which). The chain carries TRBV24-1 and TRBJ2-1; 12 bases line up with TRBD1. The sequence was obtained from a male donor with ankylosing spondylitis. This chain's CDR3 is CATSDKGQGANNEQFF. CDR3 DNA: TGTGCCACCAGTGACAAGGGACAGGGGGCGAATAATGAGCAGTTCTTC.